This T cell receptor beta chain was identified in a study of cytomegalovirus exposure and HLA in healthy donors. Findings and limits, study-wide: Later on, a genetic analysis was performed. It linked a missense variant in DCLRE1C with V- and J-gene trimming of TCR beta.

As regards this clone: The antigen remains undetermined.

The PCR contained 60 Vbeta and 13 Jbeta primers. The protocol was immunoSEQ multiplex PCR, while the TCRdb copy is restricted to in-frame clones and leaves out a portion. The table has about 150,000 clones, 60% to 75% seen once. The length of the CDR3 is 14 residues. From germline, CDR1 is MNHNS and CDR2 SASEGT. The V and J ends lost 7 bases and 4 bases respectively, with 14 bases between them. The rearrangement links TRBV6-1 to TRBJ1-5, with a possible D match to TRBD1 (5 bases). The source material was PBMCs. The sequence derives from a human donor in good health. CDR3 bases: TGTGCCAGCACCGTGTCGGGGGTTAATCAGCCCCAGCATTTT. Its translation is CASTVSGVNQPQHF.